The subject of this entry is one T cell receptor (beta chain). A single record per CDR3 protein comes from TCRdb applying MiXCR to the RT-PCR reads. The sample carries about 700,000 distinct CDR3 sequences, over 12% recorded once. This CDR3 is built from 15 residues. V was clipped by 6 bases and J by 7 bases, with 18 bases between them. From germline, CDR1 is MNHEY and CDR2 SVGAGI. The TCR sequence derives from a female donor in good health, serving as a healthy control. The sequenced sample was memory CD4+ T cells from blood. This chain connects TRBV6-5 to TRBJ1-4; D may be TRBD1 (5 bases). CDR3 loop: CASRGRDGPSEKLFF. Here the CDR3 DNA reads TGTGCCAGCAGGGGACGGGACGGCCCTAGTGAAAAACTGTTTTTT.